This T cell receptor (beta chain) was captured in a study of T cells in narcolepsy. On the study more broadly: Enrolled donors included narcolepsy type 1 or type 2 patients and healthy controls. Study-wide results and caveats: Autoreactive clone sequences were missing from some blood memory CD4+ repertoires. Blood of same and different patients, but not healthy controls, reportedly held recurring autoreactive clonotypes. Autoreactive HCRT-specific and TRIB2-specific clonotypes were marked in same-patient CSF-versus-blood CD4+ comparisons.

Concerning this clone: Its antigen is not known.

The germline gives CDR1 SGHNT, CDR2 YYREEE (reference sequence). This CDR3 contains 15 residues. The V gene lost 4 bases and the J gene lost 2 bases, with 14 bases spanning the gap. Here immunoSEQ multiplex PCR was the method, and the copy in TCRdb shows in-frame clones only, minus some. The sample lists about 40,000 clones, 88% seen once, with around 1.3% in the top ten. Material: CD45RA- memory CD4+ T cells from PBMCs. V usage is TRBV5-4 and J usage is TRBJ2-3; the D gene is possibly TRBD1 (5 bases). The sequence was collected from a human donor with narcolepsy. CDR3: CASSLVDRFTDTQYF. The DNA for the CDR3 is TGTGCCAGCAGCCTGGTTGACAGATTCACAGATACGCAGTATTTT.